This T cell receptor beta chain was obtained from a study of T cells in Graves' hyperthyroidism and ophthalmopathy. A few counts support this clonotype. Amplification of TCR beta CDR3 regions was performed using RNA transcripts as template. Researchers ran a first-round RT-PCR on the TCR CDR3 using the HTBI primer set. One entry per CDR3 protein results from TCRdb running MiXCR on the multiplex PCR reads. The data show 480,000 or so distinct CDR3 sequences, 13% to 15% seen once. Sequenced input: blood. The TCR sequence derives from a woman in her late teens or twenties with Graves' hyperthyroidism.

The CDR3 DNA reads as TGTGCCAGTAGTGCCCGCCCGGGAATTAGATCCCCCGAGCAGTACTTC. Protein: CASSARPGIRSPEQYF. The rearrangement uses TRBV19 and TRBJ2-7; TRBD2 is a possible D gene (5 bases). CDR1 and CDR2 (germline): LNHDA, SQIVND (reference sequence). This CDR3 is built from 16 residues. The germline V and J ends were trimmed by 5 bases and 6 bases, with 23 bases remaining between them.